A selection of T cell receptor beta chains follows, all from one sample in a study of cytomegalovirus exposure and HLA in healthy donors. The protocol was immunoSEQ multiplex PCR, while the TCRdb copy is restricted to in-frame clones and leaves out a portion. The specimen's table records 180,000 or so clones. The sequenced sample was PBMCs. The receptors were gathered from a woman under 30 in good health and CMV-seropositive. Each CDR3 is given with its conserved first and last residue. D genes are given only for firm matches.

d_call,v_call,cdr3_length,j_call,cdr3_nt,cdr3_aa
.,TRBV7-2,15,TRBJ1-2,TGTGCCAGCAGCTTAGCGGGGGGGGCTAACTATGGCTACACCTTC,CASSLAGGANYGYTF
.,TRBV6-1,14,TRBJ2-3,TGTGCCAGCAGTGAACCAAGATCTCAGGATACGCAGTATTTT,CASSEPRSQDTQYF
.,TRBV9,14,TRBJ2-1,TGTGCCAGCAGCCCCCCGCCGGGAAGAAATGAGCAGTTCTTC,CASSPPPGRNEQFF
.,TRBV28,14,TRBJ2-1,TGTGCCAGCAGTTTTTCCCCGCTTCTAGATGAGCAGTTCTTC,CASSFSPLLDEQFF
.,TRBV5-6,13,TRBJ2-3,TGTGCCAGCAGCTTCGAGCGCACAGATACGCAGTATTTT,CASSFERTDTQYF
.,TRBV7-2,14,TRBJ2-7,TGTGCCAGCACCCCGCTAATAGCTTCCTACGAGCAGTACTTC,CASTPLIASYEQYF
TRBD1,TRBV30,14,TRBJ1-1,TGTGCCTGGAGTGGGGACAGGGGGTACACTGAAGCTTTCTTT,CAWSGDRGYTEAFF
.,TRBV7-9,15,TRBJ1-4,TGTGCCAGCAGCTTCGCCCGGGGACTTAATGAAAAACTGTTTTTT,CASSFARGLNEKLFF
.,TRBV7-9,13,TRBJ2-1,TGTGCCAGCAGCTTAGGTTTTGGCAGTGAGCAGTTCTTC,CASSLGFGSEQFF
.,TRBV11-2,14,TRBJ1-5,TGTGCCAGCAGCCCTGGGGGGGGGAATCAGCCCCAGCATTTT,CASSPGGGNQPQHF
TRBD2,TRBV2,16,TRBJ2-7,TGTGCCAGCAGTGACGTTAGCGGGGGGCTCTCCTACGAGCAGTACTTC,CASSDVSGGLSYEQYF
TRBD1,TRBV7-2,13,TRBJ1-1,TGTGCCAGCAGCGGCCGGGACAGCACTGAAGCTTTCTTT,CASSGRDSTEAFF
.,TRBV6-6,14,TRBJ1-1,TGTGCCAGCAGTTACAGGGGAAGGGAAACTGAAGCTTTCTTT,CASSYRGRETEAFF
.,TRBV6-5,14,TRBJ1-5,TGTGCCAGCAGCCGTGGGCAGGTCAATCAGCCCCAGCATTTT,CASSRGQVNQPQHF
TRBD2,TRBV13,16,TRBJ2-1,TGTGCCAGCAGCTCGGGACTAGCGGGGTCCTACAATGAGCAGTTCTTC,CASSSGLAGSYNEQFF
TRBD2,TRBV7-2,19,TRBJ2-5,TGTGCCAGCAGTCATCCCCCCGGGACTAGTGCGTTGGGCGTTGGGACCCAGTACTTC,CASSHPPGTSALGVGTQYF
TRBD2,TRBV4-1,15,TRBJ2-7,TGCGCCAGCAGCCCCCGGACTAGCGGGAGCTACGAGCAGTACTTC,CASSPRTSGSYEQYF
.,TRBV7-8,17,TRBJ2-7,TGTGCCAGCAGCTTGGGAGCAGGGGCCGCGACTACCTACGAGCAGTACTTC,CASSLGAGAATTYEQYF
TRBD1,TRBV5-5,14,TRBJ1-2,TGTGCCAGCAGCTTGGCAGGGGGTAGCTATGGCTACACCTTC,CASSLAGGSYGYTF
TRBD1,TRBV10-3,15,TRBJ1-5,TGTGCCATCAGTGAGGGGACAGATAGCAATCAGCCCCAGCATTTT,CAISEGTDSNQPQHF
.,TRBV2,12,TRBJ1-1,TGTGCCAGCAGCCGGGGGGAGACAACTGCTTTCTTT,CASSRGETTAFF
.,TRBV18,14,TRBJ1-1,TGTGCCAGCTCACCAGGGGTGGGAGACACTGAAGCTTTCTTT,CASSPGVGDTEAFF
TRBD1,TRBV27,16,TRBJ2-1,TGTGCCAGCAGTTTATTAGGGACAGGGGTGCACAATGAGCAGTTCTTC,CASSLLGTGVHNEQFF
TRBD2,TRBV7-9,14,TRBJ2-7,TGTGCCAGCAGCTTTAGCGGGAGTGGGTACGAGCAGTACTTC,CASSFSGSGYEQYF
TRBD1,TRBV19,13,TRBJ1-2,TGTGCCAGTAGTGCCTACAGGGGAGATGGCTACACCTTC,CASSAYRGDGYTF
.,TRBV14,15,TRBJ2-2,TGTGCCAGCAGCCCCCATGGCGGGGCTCCCGGGGAGCTGTTTTTT,CASSPHGGAPGELFF
TRBD1,TRBV5-3,14,TRBJ1-4,TGTGCCAACCAATCAGGGGGCACTAATGAAAAACTGTTTTTT,CANQSGGTNEKLFF
.,TRBV4-2,19,TRBJ1-4,TGTGCCAGCAGCCAAGAGGAACAGACCCCGGGGGCAACTAATGAAAAACTGTTTTTT,CASSQEEQTPGATNEKLFF
TRBD1,TRBV7-2,17,TRBJ2-6,TGTGCCAGCAGCTTAGGGACAGGGACCTCTGGGGCCAACGTCCTGACTTTC,CASSLGTGTSGANVLTF
TRBD1,TRBV6-5,14,TRBJ1-2,TGTGCCAGCAGTTCGGACAGGGGCGGGTATGGCTACACCTTC,CASSSDRGGYGYTF
TRBD2,TRBV18,16,TRBJ2-3,TGTGCCAGCTCACCACGACTAGCGGGAAGTGCAGATACGCAGTATTTT,CASSPRLAGSADTQYF
.,TRBV6-6,13,TRBJ2-3,TGTGCCAGCAGCGCCCCAGGCACAGATACGCAGTATTTT,CASSAPGTDTQYF
TRBD1,TRBV5-5,17,TRBJ1-3,TGTGCCAGCAGCCCGGACAGGTCGTTAACTTCTGGAAACACCATATATTTT,CASSPDRSLTSGNTIYF
.,TRBV7-9,15,TRBJ2-1,TGTGCCAGCAGCTTAGGGCTGGGCCCTAACAATGAGCAGTTCTTC,CASSLGLGPNNEQFF
.,TRBV30,12,TRBJ1-2,TGTGCCTGGAGCAGACAAAACTATGGCTACACCTTC,CAWSRQNYGYTF
.,TRBV6-6,14,TRBJ1-3,TGTGCCAGCAGGACAGGATCTGCTGGAAACACCATATATTTT,CASRTGSAGNTIYF
.,TRBV2,18,TRBJ2-6,TGTGCCAGCAGTGATGCGACAGCCCGGGCTGGGGGGGCCAACGTCCTGACTTTC,CASSDATARAGGANVLTF
.,TRBV30,13,TRBJ1-1,TGTGCCTGGACTCGGAGTGGGAACACTGAAGCTTTCTTT,CAWTRSGNTEAFF
.,TRBV6-5,13,TRBJ1-1,TGTGCCAGCAGTTACCCCCCGGGGACTGAAGCTTTCTTT,CASSYPPGTEAFF
.,TRBV30,12,TRBJ1-2,TGTGCCTGGAGTGTAACGGGGGTGGGCTACACCTTC,CAWSVTGVGYTF
TRBD1,TRBV2,14,TRBJ1-5,TGTGCCAGCAAACCCGGGACAGGGGATCAGCCCCAGCATTTT,CASKPGTGDQPQHF
TRBD1,TRBV27,17,TRBJ2-7,TGTGCCAGCAGAAGGGCGACCATGGGTCAGGGGGTTAAGGAGCAGTACTTC,CASRRATMGQGVKEQYF
TRBD1,TRBV18,14,TRBJ1-2,TGTGCCAGCTCAAACCTCCAGGGGGTCTATGGCTACACCTTC,CASSNLQGVYGYTF
.,TRBV2,13,TRBJ2-5,TGTGCCAGCAGCCCCGACAGGCAAGAGACCCAGTACTTC,CASSPDRQETQYF
.,TRBV14,14,TRBJ1-1,TGTGCCAGCAGCTTACAGGGTAGGAGCACTGAAGCTTTCTTT,CASSLQGRSTEAFF
TRBD2,TRBV9,15,TRBJ2-1,TGTGCCAGCAGCGCCGGGACTAGCGGATACAATGAGCAGTTCTTC,CASSAGTSGYNEQFF
TRBD2,TRBV4-2,17,TRBJ2-7,TGTGCCAGCAGCCAAGGGTTGGGACTAGTGGCCTCCTACGAGCAGTACTTC,CASSQGLGLVASYEQYF
TRBD2,TRBV14,14,TRBJ2-7,TGTGCCAGCAGCCGGACTAGCTCCACGAGCGAGCAGTACTTC,CASSRTSSTSEQYF
TRBD2,TRBV4-3,16,TRBJ2-3,TGCGCCAGCAGCCAAGCACGGCGGGGGATCACAGATACGCAGTATTTT,CASSQARRGITDTQYF
.,TRBV21-1,18,TRBJ1-5,TGTGCCAGCAGCAAATTGTGGTTAGAACAGGACACAGGATTGCCTCAGCATTTT,CASSKLWLEQDTGLPQHF
.,TRBV5-1,15,TRBJ2-3,TGCGCCAGCAGCCTGTTCGGAGCGGAAACAGATACGCAGTATTTT,CASSLFGAETDTQYF
TRBD1,TRBV2,13,TRBJ2-7,TGTGCCAGCAGTCGCGACAGGGGTGACGAGCAGTACTTC,CASSRDRGDEQYF
.,TRBV10-3,15,TRBJ1-4,TGTGCCATCAGTAAGACTGAGGCAACTAATGAAAAACTGTTTTTT,CAISKTEATNEKLFF